This T cell receptor beta chain was profiled in a study of beta chain features in type 1 diabetes. For the study at large: Across all samples, approximately 99 million sorted cells were examined.

The CDR3 loop spans 14 amino acids. CDR1 SGHNT and CDR2 YENEEA come from the germline V gene. V lost 4 bases and J 2 bases, leaving 9 bases between the germline ends. This clone was picked up many times. The antigen is undetermined. Other nucleotide sequences in the sample specify the same CDR3. All of the isolated RNA was reverse transcribed, so expressed TCRB transcripts were sequenced. The table came from immunoSEQ multiplex PCR; TCRdb's copy has only in-frame clones and leaves some out. The table lists 300,000 to 350,000 clones, roughly 8% of them singletons. One heparinised blood draw averaging around 0.12 L was given by each donor. Study results and caveats: All four CD4+ subsets from Type 1 diabetes patients carried moderately but significantly shorter TCRB CDR3s. Patients' naive, central memory and regulatory TCRB repertoires appeared more alike than those of healthy donors.

The specimen sequenced was central memory CD4+ T cells from blood. V is TRBV11-3 and J is TRBJ2-1; a weak D match, TRBD2 (6 bases). The receptor comes from a young woman in good health. As DNA, the CDR3 is TGTGCCAGCAGCTCGGGACTCGCCTACAATGAGCAGTTCTTC. Translated, it gives CASSSGLAYNEQFF. The variable domain in full, with the rest retrieved from reference TRBV11-3 and TRBJ2-1, is EAGVVQSPRYKIIEKKQPVAFWCNPISGHNTLYWYLQNLGQGPELLIRYENEEAVDDSQLPKDRFSAERLKGVDSTLKIQPAELGDSAVYLCASSSGLAYNEQFFGPGTRLTVL.